These 5 T cell receptor beta chains came from one sample sequenced in a study of blood T cell repertoires in COVID-19. Sequencing used immunoSEQ multiplex PCR; TCRdb keeps in-frame clones, though not all of them. Of tens of thousands of clones in the sample, around 92% are singletons; the top ten hold 0.8% to 0.9%. Sequencing input: peripheral blood. These receptors were collected from an older woman with COVID-19, enrolled during active disease.

The chain uses TRBV4-1 and TRBJ1-4; TRBD1 might be the D (6 bases). The CDR3 length is 13 residues. V was shortened by 4 bases and J by 10 bases, with 13 bases between the two germline ends. Germline CDR1 MGHRA, CDR2 YSYEKL. Here the CDR3 DNA reads TGCGCCAGCAGCCCACAGGGTGAAGTAAAACTGTTTTTT. This translates into CASSPQGEVKLFF.

This rearrangement joins TRBV28 to TRBJ1-3; D uncertain. CDR1 is MDHEN and CDR2 is SYDVKM in the germline V gene. The CDR3 has 15 residues. With 7 bases removed from V and 0 bases from J, the gap between germline ends came to 13 bases. CDR3 sequence reads: CASKPGLFSGNTIYF. CDR3 DNA: TGTGCCAGCAAACCCGGACTGTTCTCTGGAAACACCATATATTTT.

The CDR3 spells CATAGVFSGNTIYF. In DNA, the CDR3 is TGTGCCACCGCGGGGGTATTCTCTGGAAACACCATATATTTT. This rearrangement joins TRBV6-5 to TRBJ1-3; the D gene is possibly TRBD1 (5 bases). The length of the CDR3 is 14 residues. CDR1 MNHEY and CDR2 SVGAGI come from the germline V gene. The V end was cut by 10 bases, the J end by 0 bases, with 13 bases between.

V gene TRBV30 combines with J gene TRBJ2-1, with D tentatively TRBD2 (6 bases). This CDR3 spans 13 amino acids. Trimming removed 5 bases from V and 6 bases from J, with 14 bases in between. The germline V gene encodes CDR1 GTSNPN and CDR2 SVGIG (reference sequence). CDR3 sequence (DNA): TGTGCCTGGTCGGGGGAGTTTGGCAATGAGCAGTTCTTC. It encodes CAWSGEFGNEQFF.

The CDR3 region is CSVEVTGVGTDTQYF. CDR3 in DNA: TGCAGCGTTGAAGTAACGGGGGTAGGGACAGATACGCAGTATTTT. The chain uses TRBV29-1 and TRBJ2-3; possibly TRBD2 for D (6 bases). Deletions cut 1 base from V and 3 bases from J, with 14 bases between. The germline V gene encodes CDR1 SQVTM and CDR2 ANQGSEA. The CDR3 spans 15 residues.